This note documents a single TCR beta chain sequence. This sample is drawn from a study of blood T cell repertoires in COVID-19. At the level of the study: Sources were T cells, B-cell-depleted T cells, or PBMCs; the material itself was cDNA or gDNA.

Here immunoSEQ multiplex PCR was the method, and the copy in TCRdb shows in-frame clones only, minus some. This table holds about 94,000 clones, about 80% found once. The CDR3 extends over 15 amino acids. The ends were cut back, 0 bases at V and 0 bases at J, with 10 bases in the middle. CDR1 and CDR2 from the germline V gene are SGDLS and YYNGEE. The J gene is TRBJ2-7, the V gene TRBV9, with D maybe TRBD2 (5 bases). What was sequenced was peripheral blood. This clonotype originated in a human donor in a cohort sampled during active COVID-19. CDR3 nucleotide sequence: TGTGCCAGCAGCGTAGCTTGGGCGGGCTCCTACGAGCAGTACTTC. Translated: CASSVAWAGSYEQYF. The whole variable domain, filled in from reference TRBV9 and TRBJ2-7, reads DSGVTQTPKHLITATGQRVTLRCSPRSGDLSVYWYQQSLDQGLQFLIQYYNGEERAKGNILERFSAQQFPDLHSELNLSSLELGDSALYFCASSVAWAGSYEQYFGPGTRLTVT.